The 27 T cell receptor beta chains below all came from one sample that was sequenced in a study of T cells expressing NK-cell markers. Each CDR3 protein gets one entry in TCRdb, which reprocessed the 5' RACE reads and gives no DNA. The repertoire table contains 200,000 to 300,000 distinct CDR3 sequences. The sample was blood T cells: a sorted CD56 or NKG2C T cell subset, CD4+ or CD8+ T cells, or bulk PBMC T cells (not recorded which). The origin of the receptors is a woman aged 18-69 years in good health.

This rearrangement joins TRBV29-1 to TRBJ1-1; TCRdb designates TRBD1, a call that cannot be tested without DNA. Looked up from germline, CDR1 is SQVTM and CDR2 is ANQGSEA. This CDR3 spans 13 amino acids. CDR3: CSVADRGLISAFF.

The chain couples TRBV27 to TRBJ1-5; as DNA is missing, the TRBD1 call by TCRdb cannot be tested. CDR3 size: 14 residues. Germline V gene data show CDR1 as MNHEY and CDR2 as SMNVEV (reference sequence). CDR3 sequence: CASSSLWGTEPQHF.

The CDR3 sequence: CASSYSAINEKLFF. The chain uses TRBV19 and TRBJ1-4. The V gene's germline CDR1 is LNHDA and CDR2 SQIVND (reference sequence). The length of the CDR3 is 14 residues.

The CDR3 here is CASSPRGISPLHF. The chain carries TRBV7-2 and TRBJ1-6; TCRdb selects TRBD1, and the lack of DNA leaves this call unchecked. CDR3 size: 13 residues. Germline V gives CDR1 SGHTA, CDR2 FQGNSA.

This rearrangement joins TRBV20-1 to TRBJ2-1; the D call of TRBD1 rests on TCRdb alone, since no DNA is present to check it. This CDR3 spans 15 amino acids. CDR1 is DFQATT and CDR2 is SNEGSKA in the germline V gene (reference sequence). CDR3 residues: CSASSSGGASNEQFF.

V is TRBV11-2 and J is TRBJ2-7; TCRdb gives TRBD2 as the D gene, but with no DNA this cannot be confirmed. CDR3 size: 18 residues. CDR1 is SGHAT and CDR2 is FQNNGV in the germline V gene. CDR3 in amino acids: CASSPQGTSGLSSYEQYF.

The V call is TRBV24-1, the J call TRBJ2-2; lacking DNA, the TRBD2 call made by TCRdb goes unchecked. Germline V gene lookup returns CDR1 KGHDR and CDR2 SFDVKD. CDR3 length: 14 residues. The CDR3 region is CATSDPGGIGELFF.

The chain uses TRBV5-1 and TRBJ2-5. This CDR3 has 13 residues. Germline-derived CDR1 and CDR2 are SGHRS and YFSETQ. The CDR3 region is CASSLSGKETQYF.

The chain employs TRBV5-1 and TRBJ2-7; the D call of TRBD2 rests on TCRdb alone, since no DNA is present to check it. Germline assignment: CDR1 SGHRS and CDR2 YFSETQ. The CDR3 totals 14 residues. The CDR3 is CASSKTSGSDEQYF.

CDR3 sequence reads: CASSQPPAGGFGDEQFF. The chain recombines TRBV4-1 with TRBJ2-1; TCRdb selects TRBD2, and the lack of DNA leaves this call unchecked. Per the germline V gene, CDR1 is MGHRA and CDR2 is YSYEKL. CDR3 size: 17 residues.

The J gene is TRBJ2-1, the V gene TRBV15; TCRdb proposes TRBD2, but this gene call is untestable without DNA. The CDR3 sequence is 17 residues long. Germline V lookup: CDR1 LNHNV, CDR2 YYDKDF (reference sequence). CDR3 region: CATSSLSGRGSYNEQFF.

J is TRBJ2-5 and V is TRBV7-7; TCRdb lists TRBD1, though no DNA is available to test this call. The CDR3 runs to 14 residues. The germline CDR1 and CDR2 sequences are SSHAT and FNYEAQ (reference sequence). CDR3 residues: CASSNRGQGETQYF.

V gene TRBV11-2 combines with J gene TRBJ1-2; TCRdb's D gene call, TRBD1, goes unchecked for lack of DNA. Germline V gives CDR1 SGHAT, CDR2 FQNNGV. The CDR3 is 12 residues long. CDR3 sequence reads: CASSLGYRGYTF. Drawing the rest from reference TRBV11-2 and TRBJ1-2, the complete variable domain is EAGVAQSPRYKIIEKRQSVAFWCNPISGHATLYWYQQILGQGPKLLIQFQNNGVVDDSQLPKDRFSAERLKGVDSTLKIQPAKLEDSAVYLCASSLGYRGYTFGSGTRLTVV.

This chain connects TRBV6-2 or TRBV6-3 to TRBJ1-1; the D call from TCRdb, TRBD1, cannot be confirmed without DNA. Germline CDR1 reads MNHEY; CDR2 reads SVGEGT. The CDR3 is made up of 14 amino acids. CDR3 region: CASSNGQGRTEAFF.

V and J are TRBV10-3 and TRBJ2-3. This CDR3 comprises 14 residues. The V gene's germline CDR1 is ENHRY and CDR2 SYGVKD. CDR3 residues: CAISESSGTDTQYF.

The chain employs TRBV7-2 and TRBJ2-5; there is no DNA to check the TCRdb D call of TRBD1. Per germline, CDR1 SGHTA and CDR2 FQGNSA. The CDR3 consists of 15 residues. CDR3 protein: CASSFRLDRAETQYF.

The rearrangement links TRBV5-6 to TRBJ1-1. Germline V lookup: CDR1 SGHDT, CDR2 YYEEEE. This CDR3 comprises 13 residues. This chain's CDR3 is CASTQTLNTEAFF.

The chain couples TRBV9 to TRBJ1-1; the D call of TRBD1 rests on TCRdb alone, since no DNA is present to check it. Germline V gene lookup returns CDR1 SGDLS and CDR2 YYNGEE. This CDR3 has 15 residues. The CDR3 is CASSPKGQGRTEAFF. Combining the CDR3 with reference TRBV9 and TRBJ1-1 gives the whole variable domain DSGVTQTPKHLITATGQRVTLRCSPRSGDLSVYWYQQSLDQGLQFLIQYYNGEERAKGNILERFSAQQFPDLHSELNLSSLELGDSALYFCASSPKGQGRTEAFFGQGTRLTVV.

The V gene is TRBV5-1, the J gene TRBJ2-7; TCRdb returns TRBD1, unconfirmable since there is no DNA. The CDR3 has 16 residues. Germline assignment: CDR1 SGHRS and CDR2 YFSETQ. The CDR3 here is CASSLRGRGSSYEQYF.

The chain has TRBV12-3 or TRBV12-4 and TRBJ2-1; there is no DNA to check the TCRdb D call of TRBD1. CDR3 length: 13 residues. The CDR3 region is CASNPGQGTEQFF.

The gene calls are TRBV6-1 and TRBJ2-1. From germline, CDR1 is MNHNS and CDR2 SASEGT. CDR3 length equals 12 residues. CDR3 sequence reads: CASSPTPREQFF.

V is TRBV15 and J is TRBJ1-1; TCRdb picks TRBD1, but there is no DNA to check that call. The CDR3 covers 13 residues. Germline V gene data show CDR1 as LNHNV and CDR2 as YYDKDF (reference sequence). The chain's CDR3 is CATSRDRESEAFF.

The chain carries TRBV20-1 and TRBJ2-7; lacking DNA, the TRBD2 call made by TCRdb goes unchecked. The length of the CDR3 is 15 residues. The germline V gene has CDR1 DFQATT and CDR2 SNEGSKA (reference sequence). The CDR3 sequence: CSARRLAGQAYEQYF.

V and J are TRBV20-1 and TRBJ2-3; the D call from TCRdb, TRBD1, cannot be confirmed without DNA. The CDR3 contains 14 residues. The germline gives CDR1 DFQATT, CDR2 SNEGSKA (reference sequence). CDR3 residues: CSAPHRLGTDTQYF.

The J gene is TRBJ1-1, the V gene TRBV29-1; the TCRdb D gene call, TRBD1, has no DNA to confirm it. There are 12 residues in the CDR3. Germline values: CDR1 SQVTM, CDR2 ANQGSEA. CDR3 protein: CSVEGAGTEAFF.

The genes are TRBV7-9 and TRBJ2-7; without DNA, the TCRdb call of TRBD1 cannot be checked. The CDR3 covers 16 residues. Per germline, CDR1 SEHNR and CDR2 FQNEAQ (reference sequence). This CDR3 reads CASSTRSGDSDYEQYF.

J is TRBJ2-1 and V is TRBV12-3 or TRBV12-4; TCRdb's D call, TRBD2, is unchecked because there is no DNA. CDR3 size: 17 residues. The CDR3 sequence: CASRTTSGGTLYNEQFF.